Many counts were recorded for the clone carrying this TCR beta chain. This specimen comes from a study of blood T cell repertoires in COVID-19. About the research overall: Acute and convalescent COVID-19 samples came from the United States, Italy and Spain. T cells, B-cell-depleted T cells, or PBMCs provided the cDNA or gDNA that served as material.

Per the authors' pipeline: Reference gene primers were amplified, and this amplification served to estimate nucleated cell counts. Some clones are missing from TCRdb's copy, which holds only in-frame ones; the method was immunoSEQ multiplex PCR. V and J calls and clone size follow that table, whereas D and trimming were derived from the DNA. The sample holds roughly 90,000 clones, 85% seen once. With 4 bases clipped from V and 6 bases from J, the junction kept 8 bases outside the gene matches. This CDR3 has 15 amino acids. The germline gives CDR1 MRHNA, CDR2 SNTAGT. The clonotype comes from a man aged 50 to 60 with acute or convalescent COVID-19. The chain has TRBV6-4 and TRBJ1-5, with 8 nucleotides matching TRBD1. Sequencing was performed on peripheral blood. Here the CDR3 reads CASSASADRGQPQHF. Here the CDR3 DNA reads TGTGCCAGCAGTGCCTCGGCCGACAGGGGTCAGCCCCAGCATTTT.